These T cell receptor beta chains were read from a single sample in a study of regulatory T cells in long-lasting Graves disease. TCRdb called the multiplex PCR reads again in MiXCR, with one record for every CDR3 protein. The data hold fewer than 450,000 distinct CDR3 sequences, with 20% to 25% observed a single time. The sequencing here drew on peripheral blood mononuclear cells (PBMCs), taken when the disease was refractory, from a patient treated with antithyroid drugs. All receptors derive from a female donor with Graves disease. The CDR3 runs from the conserved cysteine through the conserved F or W. D genes are given only for firm matches. Expanded clones get a size class; other rows say once, few or many, or leave the size out.

clone_size,d_call,v_call,j_call,cdr3_nt,cdr3_aa
.,TRBD2,TRBV5-4,TRBJ2-4,TGTGCCAGCAGCCCGGGGGGGACCAAAAACATTCAGTACTTC,CASSPGGTKNIQYF
.,TRBD2,TRBV5-1,TRBJ2-7,TGCGCCAGCAGCTTGGAGAGTAGCGGGAGGTCCCACGAGCAGTACTTC,CASSLESSGRSHEQYF
many,.,TRBV2,TRBJ2-7,TGTGCCAGCAGTGAACGGTTAACCTACGAGCAGTACTTC,CASSERLTYEQYF
few,.,TRBV6-1,TRBJ2-2,TGTGCCAGCACCCAGGGACTGATCACCGGGGAGCTGTTTTTT,CASTQGLITGELFF
many,.,TRBV28,TRBJ2-7,TGTGCCAGCAGTTTTTCCGGACGGAGCTCCTACGAGCAGTACTTC,CASSFSGRSSYEQYF
many,TRBD1,TRBV30,TRBJ1-2,TGTGCCTGGAGTGGCTGGGGGGCAGAGGGACAGGACTATGGCTACACCTTC,CAWSGWGAEGQDYGYTF
few,.,TRBV30,TRBJ2-7,TGTGCCTGGAGTGTGTACAGGGAGGCGCAGTACTTC,CAWSVYREAQYF
.,TRBD1,TRBV6-1,TRBJ1-1,TGTGCCAGCACCTACGGGGGGACAGTCGCTGAAGCTTTCTTT,CASTYGGTVAEAFF
many,.,TRBV11-2,TRBJ2-5,TGTGCCAGCAGCTTGATGCCGGGGCAGGAGACCCAGTACTTC,CASSLMPGQETQYF
.,.,TRBV11-2,TRBJ2-2,TGTGCCAGCAACGAGGGCCCCGGGGAGCTGTTTTTT,CASNEGPGELFF
.,TRBD1,TRBV6-1,TRBJ2-2,TGTGCCAGCAGTCCGCGGGGACAGGCCGACACCGGGGAGCTGTTTTTT,CASSPRGQADTGELFF
many,.,TRBV12-3/TRBV12-4,TRBJ1-6,TGTGCCAGCCTGCTTGCCCGATCCGGGACCCCTAATTCACCCCTCCACTTT,CASLLARSGTPNSPLHF
.,.,TRBV27,TRBJ2-2,TGTGCCAGCAGTCCAAACCTAGGGACCGGGGAGCTGTTTTTT,CASSPNLGTGELFF
.,.,TRBV6-1,TRBJ2-3,TGTGCCAGCTCCAAGGTTGCGTTCAGCACAGATACGCAGTATTTT,CASSKVAFSTDTQYF
.,.,TRBV4-2,TRBJ1-1,TGTGCCAGCAGCCAAGCGGGGGGGGCCGCTTTCTTT,CASSQAGGAAFF
.,.,TRBV29-1,TRBJ1-4,TGCAGCGTTTCCTCCAAGAACGGTGAAAAACTGTTTTTT,CSVSSKNGEKLFF
many,.,TRBV28,TRBJ1-1,TGTGCCAGCAGTGCGATCCTACCAAACACTGAAGCTTTCTTT,CASSAILPNTEAFF
.,TRBD1,TRBV20-1,TRBJ1-1,TGCAGTGCAACTTCAGGGGGCCGGTCTGAAGCTTTCTTT,CSATSGGRSEAFF
.,.,TRBV7-6,TRBJ2-7,TGTGCCAGCAGCTTAGGGGAGGCTTCCTACGAGCAGTACTTC,CASSLGEASYEQYF
few,.,TRBV6-2/TRBV6-3,TRBJ2-7,TGTGCCAGCAGTTACTCGACCAGGGGCTACAACGAGCAGTACTTC,CASSYSTRGYNEQYF
many,.,TRBV10-3,TRBJ2-5,TGTGCCATCAGTGAACGGGTGGGAGTAAGGGAGACCCAGTACTTC,CAISERVGVRETQYF
.,TRBD2,TRBV2,TRBJ2-3,TGTGCCAGCAGGGGTGGACTAGCGGGCCGCACAGATACGCAGTATTTT,CASRGGLAGRTDTQYF
.,.,TRBV18,TRBJ2-6,TGTGCCAGCTCAGTGGACAGCAACTCTGGGGCCAACGTCCTGACTTTC,CASSVDSNSGANVLTF
.,TRBD1,TRBV6-1,TRBJ1-1,TGTGCCAGCAGCACCGACAGGGTGGAGAACACTGAAGCTTTCTTT,CASSTDRVENTEAFF
.,TRBD2,TRBV20-1,TRBJ2-7,TGCAGTGCTAGAGAGTACTATAGCGGGAGCCACGAGCAGTACTTC,CSAREYYSGSHEQYF
.,.,TRBV5-1,TRBJ2-7,TGCGCCAGCAGCCCGGAGCCCGAAACCTACGAGCAGTACTTC,CASSPEPETYEQYF
many,TRBD1,TRBV6-2/TRBV6-3,TRBJ1-5,TGTGCCAGCAGTTACAGGACAGGGTTTGGGCAGCCCCAGCATTTT,CASSYRTGFGQPQHF
few,.,TRBV19,TRBJ1-2,TGTGCCAGTAGTATATCAGTCGGCAGGGGAGGCTCCTTTTATGGCTACACCTTC,CASSISVGRGGSFYGYTF
many,.,TRBV3-1,TRBJ1-2,TGTGCCAGCAGGGACCTCTTCTATGGCTACACCTTC,CASRDLFYGYTF
.,.,TRBV7-2,TRBJ2-4,TGTGCCAGCAGCCGCACAGGGCGTGGGGACATTCAGTACTTC,CASSRTGRGDIQYF
.,.,TRBV28,TRBJ1-2,TGTGCCAGCGAACCCGGGGGAGGCTTCCTAGACTATGGCTACACCTTC,CASEPGGGFLDYGYTF
few,TRBD1,TRBV5-1,TRBJ2-7,TGCGCCAGCAGCGGGACAGGGGGCGCTTTCTACGAGCAGTACTTC,CASSGTGGAFYEQYF
many,.,TRBV28,TRBJ2-7,TGTGCCACCAGTTATGGCAGGTCCTACGAGCAGTACTTC,CATSYGRSYEQYF
many,.,TRBV11-2,TRBJ2-7,TGTGCCAGCAGCTCGGTTCTAGGGAGCTCCTACGAGCAGTACTTC,CASSSVLGSSYEQYF
few,TRBD1,TRBV30,TRBJ1-1,TGTGCCTGGAATACAGGGGGCATGAACACTGAAGCTTTCTTT,CAWNTGGMNTEAFF
.,.,TRBV5-6,TRBJ1-5,TGTGCCAGCAGCTTGAGACGGAGAAGCAATCAGCCCCAGCATTTT,CASSLRRRSNQPQHF
few,.,TRBV4-3,TRBJ1-1,TGCGCCAGCAGCCAAGTATCACAGCGCACTGAAGCTTTCTTT,CASSQVSQRTEAFF
.,.,TRBV6-2/TRBV6-3,TRBJ1-5,TGTGCCAGCAGTTACTACGGACGGAACAATCAGCCCCAGCATTTT,CASSYYGRNNQPQHF
.,.,TRBV19,TRBJ1-5,TGTGCCAGTCGGCCGGATTATAGCAATCAGCCCCAGCATTTT,CASRPDYSNQPQHF
.,TRBD2,TRBV29-1,TRBJ2-7,TGCAGCGCTGAAGTAGCGGGAGGGCCTCCCCGGTACTTC,CSAEVAGGPPRYF
many,.,TRBV2,TRBJ2-7,TGTGCCAGCGGGGGACGCACCTACGAGCAGTACTTC,CASGGRTYEQYF
few,.,TRBV9,TRBJ1-2,TGTGCCAGCAGCGTAGCTGCCGAAAATTATGGCTACACCTTC,CASSVAAENYGYTF
few,.,TRBV6-5,TRBJ1-2,TGTGCCAGCAGTTACAGAGGGGACCCCTACTATGGCTACACCTTC,CASSYRGDPYYGYTF
.,.,TRBV19,TRBJ2-6,TGTGCCAGTAAAGACCACAGGGCTGGGGCCAACGTCCTGACTTTC,CASKDHRAGANVLTF
many,.,TRBV12-3/TRBV12-4,TRBJ2-5,TGTGCCAGCGAGGGGCCGGGCCGGGAGACCCAGTACTTC,CASEGPGRETQYF
.,.,TRBV19,TRBJ1-1,TGTACCAGTTCCTCAGGGGCGCGAAAAACTGAAGCTTTCTTT,CTSSSGARKTEAFF
many,.,TRBV7-6,TRBJ2-5,TGTGCCAGCAGCTCGGAGGGGATAAGCTTAAGAGAGACCCAGTACTTC,CASSSEGISLRETQYF
few,TRBD2,TRBV5-4,TRBJ2-5,TGTGCCAGCAGCCCAACTAGCGGGACCCAAGAGACCCAGTACTTC,CASSPTSGTQETQYF
many,TRBD1,TRBV15,TRBJ1-1,TGTGCCACCAGAACCCGGACAGGGATGAACACTGAAGCTTTCTTT,CATRTRTGMNTEAFF
.,.,TRBV4-3,TRBJ2-4,TGCGCCAGCAGCCAAGCTAGCGGCGTAGGGGGAAACATTCAGTACTTC,CASSQASGVGGNIQYF
few,.,TRBV28,TRBJ2-2,TGTGCCAGCAGTGGGAACACCGGGGAGCTGTTTTTT,CASSGNTGELFF
.,.,TRBV6-1,TRBJ2-4,TGTGTCCAGGGTCCCAAAAACATTCAGTACTTC,CVQGPKNIQYF
few,.,TRBV12-3/TRBV12-4,TRBJ1-3,TGTGCCAGCAGTTTAGGGTACTCTGGAAACACCATATATTTT,CASSLGYSGNTIYF
.,.,TRBV7-2,TRBJ2-2,TGTGCCAGCAGCTCCAGGGGCAGCCGCACCGGGGAGCTGTTTTTT,CASSSRGSRTGELFF
few,TRBD1,TRBV20-1,TRBJ1-6,TGCAGTGCTAACCGACAGGGAGGTTCCTATAATTCACCCCTCCACTTT,CSANRQGGSYNSPLHF
many,TRBD2,TRBV6-1,TRBJ2-7,TGTGCCAGCACATTCCTTTCGTCGGCGGGAGGTGGCTACGAGCAGTACTTC,CASTFLSSAGGGYEQYF
many,TRBD1,TRBV7-8,TRBJ1-5,TGTGCCAGCAGTCTACGGGACAGACATAGCAATCAGCCCCAGCATTTT,CASSLRDRHSNQPQHF